These 21 T cell receptor beta chains were sequenced from one sample in a study of identical twins. MiXCR, run by TCRdb on the 5' RACE reads, gives a single entry per CDR3 protein. This sample has 700,000 or so distinct CDR3 sequences, with less than 10% found just once. The same sample was also studied in work on yellow fever vaccine responses in identical twins.

The specimen was PBMCs. These receptors came from a woman aged 18 to 35 in good health.

The rearrangement joins TRBV7-6 to TRBJ2-3, with no clear D. This CDR3 spans 16 amino acids. The germline V gene encodes CDR1 SGHVS and CDR2 FNYEAQ. The V end was cut by 1 base, the J end by 1 base, with 12 bases between. The DNA for the CDR3 is TGTGCCAGCAGCTTAGGTGGTGGTTTTCGCACAGATACGCAGTATTTT. Its translation is CASSLGGGFRTDTQYF.

The chain combines TRBV6-2 or TRBV6-3 with TRBJ2-7; D is perhaps TRBD2 (6 bases). The V gene's germline CDR1 is MNHEY and CDR2 SVGEGT. The V gene lost 2 bases and the J gene lost 5 bases, with 13 bases spanning the gap. This CDR3 is built from 14 residues. CDR3 protein: CASSYPTDYNEQYF. CDR3 coding DNA: TGTGCCAGCAGTTACCCAACGGACTACAACGAGCAGTACTTC.

This clonotype was seen a handful of times. The chain has TRBV24-1 and TRBJ2-5; D is perhaps TRBD1 (6 bases). V lost 3 bases and J lost 1, with 11 bases in between. CDR3 size: 15 residues. Germline-derived CDR1 and CDR2 are KGHDR and SFDVKD. CDR3 amino acids: CATSDRETGQETQYF. For the CDR3, the DNA is TGTGCCACCAGTGATCGAGAGACAGGCCAAGAGACCCAGTACTTC.

The chain combines TRBV27 with TRBJ2-7; no firm D call. V lost 5 bases and J lost 2, with 10 bases in between. The CDR3 consists of 13 residues. Germline V gives CDR1 MNHEY, CDR2 SMNVEV (reference sequence). The CDR3 DNA is TGTGCCAGCAGTATAGGGATTCCCTACGAGCAGTACTTC. Amino acids: CASSIGIPYEQYF.

The chain joins TRBV7-8 to TRBJ2-5, with D tentatively TRBD2 (5 bases). Germline-derived CDR1 and CDR2 are SGHVS and FQNEAQ. V shed 3 bases and J shed 5 bases, with 13 bases lying between them. There are 14 residues in the CDR3. CDR3: CASSFEVGSETQYF. Here the CDR3 DNA reads TGTGCCAGCAGCTTCGAGGTTGGGAGTGAGACCCAGTACTTC.

The J gene is TRBJ1-1, the V gene TRBV18, with D tentatively TRBD1 (5 bases). The CDR3 is 16 amino acids. From germline, CDR1 is KGHSH and CDR2 LQKENI. The V end was cut by 0 bases, the J end by 1 base, with 12 bases between. The CDR3 spells CASSPPGTGSNTEAFF. CDR3 DNA: TGTGCCAGCTCACCACCGGGGACGGGGTCGAACACTGAAGCTTTCTTT.

The chain carries TRBV20-1 and TRBJ2-4; 7 bases map to TRBD2. Germline values: CDR1 DFQATT, CDR2 SNEGSKA (reference sequence). The CDR3 extends over 13 amino acids. Trimming removed 8 bases from V and 3 bases from J; junction bases left unmatched: 7. DNA of the CDR3: TGCAGTTCCCGGGAGGTAGTCAAAAACATTCAGTACTTC. This translates into CSSREVVKNIQYF.

This clonotype was seen a few times. J is TRBJ1-2 and V is TRBV5-6; D is uncertain. Germline-derived CDR1 and CDR2 are SGHDT and YYEEEE. This CDR3 is built from 13 residues. V dropped 4 bases and J dropped 4 bases, with 11 bases sitting between them. CDR3: CASSIQQRYGYTF. CDR3 sequence (DNA): TGTGCCAGCAGCATTCAACAGCGCTATGGCTACACCTTC.

This clonotype was detected a few times. CDR3 protein: CASSSPGLLSSTDTQYF. CDR3 bases: TGTGCCAGCAGTTCGCCCGGACTACTTTCCAGCACAGATACGCAGTATTTT. The V call is TRBV27, the J call TRBJ2-3; D is possibly TRBD2 (6 bases). Germline CDR1 is MNHEY and CDR2 is SMNVEV (reference sequence). This CDR3 region has 17 residues. V was clipped by 4 bases and J by 0 bases, with 17 bases between them.

This clonotype was counted at least ten times. The CDR3 here is CASSYDYTNTGELFF. CDR3 bases: TGTGCCAGCAGTTACGACTACACGAACACCGGGGAGCTGTTTTTT. The chain is built from TRBV6-2 or TRBV6-3 and TRBJ2-2; possibly TRBD2 for D (5 bases). Germline values: CDR1 MNHEY, CDR2 SVGEGT. The CDR3 is 15 amino acids. V was pared by 2 bases and J by 0 bases, with 7 bases between.

The V gene is TRBV5-1, the J gene TRBJ2-2; D uncertain. Trimming left V 2 bases short and J 8 bases short, with 7 bases between. There are 12 residues in the CDR3. Germline assignment: CDR1 SGHRS and CDR2 YFSETQ. Written as DNA, the CDR3 is TGCGCCAGCAGCTTCGAGATGGGGGAGCTGTTTTTT. This translates into CASSFEMGELFF.

Only a few counts were recorded for this clonotype. The chain joins TRBV20-1 to TRBJ2-1; 15 nucleotides line up with TRBD2. V dropped 2 bases and J dropped 3; count of bases not matched to a gene: 11. The CDR3 spans 19 residues. Germline V gene lookup returns CDR1 DFQATT and CDR2 SNEGSKA (reference sequence). CDR3 DNA sequence: TGCAGTGCTAGAACCGGGACTAGCGGGGGGTCTACTGACTACAATGAGCAGTTCTTC. This sequence encodes CSARTGTSGGSTDYNEQFF.

This clonotype appeared a few times. The J gene is TRBJ2-7, the V gene TRBV7-2; D possibly corresponds to TRBD2 (5 bases). V gave up 4 bases and J gave up 4 bases, with 14 bases separating them. CDR3 length: 14 residues. In germline, CDR1 is SGHTA, CDR2 FQGNSA. The CDR3 here is CASSSRDSGYEQYF. For the CDR3, the DNA is TGTGCCAGCAGCTCTCGGGATTCCGGGTACGAGCAGTACTTC.

The sample holds a few counts of this clonotype. The chain uses TRBV3-1 and TRBJ2-7, with TRBD1 matching over 9 bases. This CDR3 contains 14 residues. The germline CDR1 and CDR2 sequences are LGHDT and YNNKEL (reference sequence). V lost 4 bases, J lost 6 bases, and 7 bases stayed unmatched. The CDR3 spells CASSLGQGIVEQYF. The CDR3 nucleotides are TGTGCCAGCAGCCTCGGACAGGGGATTGTCGAGCAGTACTTC.

This clonotype was picked up a small number of times. The rearrangement joins TRBV15 to TRBJ2-3; D is perhaps TRBD1 or TRBD2 (5 bases each). Germline V lookup: CDR1 LNHNV, CDR2 YYDKDF (reference sequence). Trimming took 0 bases from V and 1 from J, leaving 17 bases between them. The CDR3 contains 18 residues. DNA of the CDR3: TGTGCCACCAGCAGAGATGGGGTGGGTGGGGGTCGCACAGATACGCAGTATTTT. As protein: CATSRDGVGGGRTDTQYF.

This clonotype was recorded a few times. This chain connects TRBV6-2 or TRBV6-3 to TRBJ2-2, with D tentatively TRBD1 (6 bases). V lost 3 bases and J lost 3, with 14 bases in between. The CDR3 totals 16 residues. Germline CDR1 MNHEY, CDR2 SVGEGT. DNA of the CDR3: TGTGCCAGCAGTTATGGGGGCCGGCCTCACACCGGGGAGCTGTTTTTT. It encodes CASSYGGRPHTGELFF.

The chain has TRBV6-1 and TRBJ2-7, with D perhaps TRBD1 (7 bases). This CDR3 comprises 15 residues. CDR1 MNHNS and CDR2 SASEGT come from the germline V gene. The V end was cut by 2 bases, the J end by 7 bases, with 18 bases between. This CDR3 reads CASSETEEGAGEQYF. The DNA of the CDR3 is TGTGCCAGCAGTGAAACGGAGGAGGGGGCAGGTGAGCAGTACTTC.

There are a few counts of this clonotype. The chain links TRBV6-1 to TRBJ2-2, with 8 bases that match TRBD1. Germline V gene data show CDR1 as MNHNS and CDR2 as SASEGT. The CDR3 totals 15 residues. V trimming: 4 bases; J trimming: 4 bases; junction bases outside the gene matches: 5. CDR3 protein: CASSVQGAPTGELFF. CDR3 sequence (DNA): TGTGCCAGCAGTGTTCAGGGGGCGCCCACCGGGGAGCTGTTTTTT.

To note about this clonotype: The limits of the CDR3 on the DNA are not certain, so only TCRdb's listed CDR3 is given. The chain is built from TRBV27 and TRBJ2-7; the table's D call TRBD2 went unverified against the DNA. Ends included, the CDR3 has 14 residues. Germline loops: CDR1 MNHEY, CDR2 SMNVEV (reference sequence). CDR3: CASSSAARVFEQYF.

This clonotype was seen only a few times. This chain connects TRBV6-4 to TRBJ2-1; 13 bases align to TRBD2. The trim removed 5 bases at V and 7 bases at J, leaving 2 bases unmatched. The length of the CDR3 is 14 residues. CDR1 and CDR2 (germline): MRHNA, SNTAGT. The CDR3 nucleotides read TGTGCCAGCAGTACTAGCGGGGGGGCGAATGAGCAGTTCTTC. Protein: CASSTSGGANEQFF.

This clonotype was seen many times. CDR3 bases: TGCGCCAGCAGCCAAGGTCCAGGGGGCTCCTACGAGCAGTACTTC. The encoded protein is CASSQGPGGSYEQYF. The J gene is TRBJ2-7, the V gene TRBV4-1, with 7 positions matching TRBD1. The CDR3 has 15 amino acids. CDR1 is MGHRA, CDR2 YSYEKL, per germline. The trim removed 1 base at V and 0 bases at J, leaving 3 bases unmatched.